The text below deals with one T cell receptor beta chain. Its antigen is undetermined. 5'RACE primed from the constant segment yielded TCR alpha and TCR beta cDNA libraries bearing sample barcodes and UMIs. TCRdb passed the 5' RACE reads through MiXCR, listing each CDR3 protein once. The sample lists around 370,000 distinct CDR3 sequences; about 21% were seen once. The record originates from a study of T-cell memory formation after mild COVID-19. Study outcomes and limitations: Pre-infection memory already had some responding clones, implying cross-reactive memory joined. CD4+ contracting clones were found mainly in CM and EM, and CD8+ ones in EMRA.

V shed 1 base and J 8 bases; nucleotides not matched to a gene: 5. CDR1 is MGHDK and CDR2 is SYGVNS in the germline V gene. The CDR3 is made up of 15 amino acids. The sample taken for sequencing was PBMCs or a T cell subset sorted from them (not recorded which). V gene TRBV25-1 combines with J gene TRBJ1-4; TRBD1 matches 9 bases. The sequence was obtained from an adult woman who had mild COVID-19 (a few samples of this study predate the infection). Cell type and time point are not known. The CDR3 spells CASSELGTGTEKLFF. The CDR3, as DNA: TGTGCCAGCAGTGAATTAGGGACAGGGACAGAAAAACTGTTTTTT.